The 4 T cell receptor beta chains reported below all come from one sample, sequenced in a study of T cells of healthy individuals. Via MiXCR, TCRdb re-called the 5' RACE reads, giving one row per CDR3 protein. The table shows more than 60,000 distinct CDR3 sequences, with around 15% occurring only once. Source of these receptors: a human donor in good health.

This clonotype turned up a few times. V gene TRBV9 combines with J gene TRBJ2-5; TRBD2 matches 8 bases. The germline CDR1 and CDR2 sequences are SGDLS and YYNGEE. Germline trimming cut 0 bases from V and 4 bases from J; bases unmatched to any gene: 2. This CDR3 has 14 residues. The CDR3 is CASSVESGGETQYF. The CDR3 DNA reads TGTGCCAGCAGCGTAGAGAGCGGGGGAGAGACCCAGTACTTC.

This clonotype was seen repeatedly, ten times or more. The chain links TRBV6-1 to TRBJ2-3; 8 nucleotides line up with TRBD2. The CDR3 length is 19 residues. CDR1 and CDR2 (germline): MNHNS, SASEGT. V gave up 0 bases and J gave up 5 bases; unmatched junction bases: 16. The CDR3 DNA is TGTGCCAGCAGTGAAGCGCGCGATGGACGGGGGGGCCGTTTAGATACGCAGTATTTT. Translated, it gives CASSEARDGRGGRLDTQYF.

This clonotype has a count of ten or more. In DNA, the CDR3 is TGTGCCAGCAGCCCTGAGTTGACTTCCATGTACGAGCAGTACTTC. Translating it yields CASSPELTSMYEQYF. The chain is built from TRBV4-2 and TRBJ2-7, with D uncertain. The CDR3 is 15 amino acids. Per the germline V gene, CDR1 is LGHNA and CDR2 is YNFKEQ. With 4 bases removed from V and 4 bases from J, the gap between germline ends came to 17 bases.

This clonotype was detected ten times or more. The chain employs TRBV10-1 and TRBJ2-3; D call uncertain. The CDR3 covers 13 residues. Trimming stripped 6 bases from V and 7 bases from J, with 14 bases between. The germline V gene encodes CDR1 WNHNN and CDR2 SYGVQD (reference sequence). CDR3 nucleotide sequence: TGCGCCAGCAGCCCATCTCTAGGAAATACGCAGTATTTT. The encoded protein is CASSPSLGNTQYF.